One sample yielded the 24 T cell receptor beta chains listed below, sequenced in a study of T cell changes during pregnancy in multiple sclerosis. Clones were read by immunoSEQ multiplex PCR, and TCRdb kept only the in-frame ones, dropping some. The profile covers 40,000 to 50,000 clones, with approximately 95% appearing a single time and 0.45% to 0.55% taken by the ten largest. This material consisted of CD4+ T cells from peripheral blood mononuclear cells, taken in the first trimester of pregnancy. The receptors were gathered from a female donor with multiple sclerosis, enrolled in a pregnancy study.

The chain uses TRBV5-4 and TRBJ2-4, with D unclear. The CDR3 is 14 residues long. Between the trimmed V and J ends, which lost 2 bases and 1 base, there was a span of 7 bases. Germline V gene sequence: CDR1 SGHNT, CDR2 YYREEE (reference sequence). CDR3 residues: CASSLELAKNIQYF. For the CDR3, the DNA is TGTGCCAGCAGCTTAGAGCTCGCCAAAAACATTCAGTACTTC.

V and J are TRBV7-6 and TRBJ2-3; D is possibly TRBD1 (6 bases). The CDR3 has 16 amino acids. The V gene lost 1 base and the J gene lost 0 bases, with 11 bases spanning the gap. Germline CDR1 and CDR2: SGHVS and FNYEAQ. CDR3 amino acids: CASSLGAGASTDTQYF. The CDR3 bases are TGTGCCAGCAGCTTAGGAGCAGGGGCTAGCACAGATACGCAGTATTTT.

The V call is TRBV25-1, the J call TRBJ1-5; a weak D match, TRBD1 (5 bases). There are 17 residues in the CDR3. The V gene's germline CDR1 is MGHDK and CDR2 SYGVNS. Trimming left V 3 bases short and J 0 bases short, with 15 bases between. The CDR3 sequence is CASSDPTGGDSNQPQHF. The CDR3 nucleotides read TGTGCCAGCAGTGACCCCACGGGGGGGGATAGCAATCAGCCCCAGCATTTT.

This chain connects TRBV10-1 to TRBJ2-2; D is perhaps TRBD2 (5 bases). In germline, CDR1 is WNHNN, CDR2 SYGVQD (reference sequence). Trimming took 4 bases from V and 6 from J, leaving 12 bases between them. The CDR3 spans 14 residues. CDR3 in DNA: TGCGCCAGCAGTGCGCTAGGGCGGGCCGGGGAGCTGTTTTTT. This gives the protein CASSALGRAGELFF.

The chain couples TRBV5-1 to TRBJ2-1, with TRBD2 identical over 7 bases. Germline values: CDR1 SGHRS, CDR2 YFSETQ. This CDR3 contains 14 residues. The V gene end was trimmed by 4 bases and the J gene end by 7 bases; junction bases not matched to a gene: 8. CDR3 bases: TGCGCCAGCAGCAGCGGGGACCAGAGGAATGAGCAGTTCTTC. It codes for CASSSGDQRNEQFF.

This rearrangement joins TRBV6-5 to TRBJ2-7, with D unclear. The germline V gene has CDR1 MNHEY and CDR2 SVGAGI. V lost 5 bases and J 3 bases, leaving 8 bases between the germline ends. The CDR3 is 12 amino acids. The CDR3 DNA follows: TGTGCCAGCAGTCTTTCGGGCTACGAGCAGTACTTC. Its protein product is CASSLSGYEQYF.

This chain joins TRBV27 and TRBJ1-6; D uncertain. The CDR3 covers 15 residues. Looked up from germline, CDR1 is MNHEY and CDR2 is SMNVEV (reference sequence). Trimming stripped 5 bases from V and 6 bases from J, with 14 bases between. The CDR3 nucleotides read TGTGCCAGCAGTGGCCTGGACTCTTTTAATTCACCCCTCCACTTT. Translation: CASSGLDSFNSPLHF.

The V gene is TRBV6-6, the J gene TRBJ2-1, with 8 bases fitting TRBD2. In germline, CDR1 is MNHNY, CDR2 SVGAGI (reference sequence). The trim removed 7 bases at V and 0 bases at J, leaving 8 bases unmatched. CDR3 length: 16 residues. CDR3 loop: CASTAPSGLSYNEQFF. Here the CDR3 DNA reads TGTGCCAGCACCGCCCCTAGCGGGCTCTCCTACAATGAGCAGTTCTTC.

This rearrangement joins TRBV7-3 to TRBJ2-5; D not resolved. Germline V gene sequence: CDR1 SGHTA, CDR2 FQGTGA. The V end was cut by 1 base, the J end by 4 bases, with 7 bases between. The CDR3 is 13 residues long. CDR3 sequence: CASSLSFRETQYF. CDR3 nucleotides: TGTGCCAGCAGCTTAAGTTTCCGAGAGACCCAGTACTTC.

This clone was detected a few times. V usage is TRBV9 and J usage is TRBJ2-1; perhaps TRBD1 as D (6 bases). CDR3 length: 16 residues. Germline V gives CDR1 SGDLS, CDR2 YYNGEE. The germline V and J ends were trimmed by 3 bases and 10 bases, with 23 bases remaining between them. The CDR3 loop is CASSAGDGVGGAEQFF. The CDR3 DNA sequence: TGTGCCAGCAGCGCCGGAGATGGTGTTGGGGGCGCCGAGCAGTTCTTC.

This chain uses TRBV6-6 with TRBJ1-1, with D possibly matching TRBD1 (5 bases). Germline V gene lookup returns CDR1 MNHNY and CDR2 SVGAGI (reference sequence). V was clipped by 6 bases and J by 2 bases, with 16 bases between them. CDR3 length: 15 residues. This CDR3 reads CASSPIRQINTEAFF. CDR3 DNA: TGTGCCAGCAGCCCTATTAGACAGATTAACACTGAAGCTTTCTTT.

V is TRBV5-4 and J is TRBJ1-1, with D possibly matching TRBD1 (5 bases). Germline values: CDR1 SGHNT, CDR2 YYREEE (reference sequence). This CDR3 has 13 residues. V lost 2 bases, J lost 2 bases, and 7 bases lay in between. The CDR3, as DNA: TGTGCCAGCAGCTTAGACAGCAACACTGAAGCTTTCTTT. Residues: CASSLDSNTEAFF.

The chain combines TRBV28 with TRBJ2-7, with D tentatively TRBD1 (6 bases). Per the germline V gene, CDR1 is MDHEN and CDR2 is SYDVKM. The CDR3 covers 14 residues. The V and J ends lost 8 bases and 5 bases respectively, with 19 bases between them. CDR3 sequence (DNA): TGTGCCAGCGTAAGTGTACAGGGATTACACGAGCAGTACTTC. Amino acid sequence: CASVSVQGLHEQYF.

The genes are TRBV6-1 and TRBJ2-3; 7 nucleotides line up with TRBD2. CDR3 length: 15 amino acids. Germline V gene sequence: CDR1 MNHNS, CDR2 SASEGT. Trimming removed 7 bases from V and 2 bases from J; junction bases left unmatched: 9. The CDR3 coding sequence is TGTGCCAGCAATCCGCGAGCGGGGCCCACAGATACGCAGTATTTT. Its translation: CASNPRAGPTDTQYF.

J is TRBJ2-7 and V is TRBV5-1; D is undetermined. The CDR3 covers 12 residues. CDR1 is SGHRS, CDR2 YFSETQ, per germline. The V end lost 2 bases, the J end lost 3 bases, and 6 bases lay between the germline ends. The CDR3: CASSLGGYEQYF. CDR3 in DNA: TGCGCCAGCAGCTTAGGCGGCTACGAGCAGTACTTC.

Written as DNA, the CDR3 is TGTGCCAGCAGCTGGATAGCAGGGGGGACCGGGGAGCTGTTTTTT. This translates into CASSWIAGGTGELFF. This chain joins TRBV5-6 and TRBJ2-2; D is perhaps TRBD1 (7 bases). In germline, CDR1 is SGHDT, CDR2 YYEEEE. The CDR3 spans 15 residues. The V and J ends lost 3 bases and 5 bases respectively, with 14 bases between them.

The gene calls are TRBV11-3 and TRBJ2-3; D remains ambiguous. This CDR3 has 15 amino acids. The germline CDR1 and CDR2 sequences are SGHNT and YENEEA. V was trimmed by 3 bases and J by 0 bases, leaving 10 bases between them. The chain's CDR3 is CASSLGQPSTDTQYF. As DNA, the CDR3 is TGTGCCAGCAGCTTGGGCCAACCTAGCACAGATACGCAGTATTTT.

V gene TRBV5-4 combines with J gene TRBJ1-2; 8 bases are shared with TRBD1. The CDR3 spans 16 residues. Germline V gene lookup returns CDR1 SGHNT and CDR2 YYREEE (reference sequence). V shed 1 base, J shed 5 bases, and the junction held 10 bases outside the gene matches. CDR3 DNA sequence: TGTGCCAGCAGCTTGCCCGGGACAGGAAAACATTATGGCTACACCTTC. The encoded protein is CASSLPGTGKHYGYTF.

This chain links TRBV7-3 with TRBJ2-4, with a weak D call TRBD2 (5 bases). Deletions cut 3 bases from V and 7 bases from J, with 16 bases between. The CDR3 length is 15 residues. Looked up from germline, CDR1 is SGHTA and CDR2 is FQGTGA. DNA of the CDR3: TGTGCCAGCAGCTTGGGTATAGCCGGCGGGAACATTCAGTACTTC. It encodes CASSLGIAGGNIQYF.

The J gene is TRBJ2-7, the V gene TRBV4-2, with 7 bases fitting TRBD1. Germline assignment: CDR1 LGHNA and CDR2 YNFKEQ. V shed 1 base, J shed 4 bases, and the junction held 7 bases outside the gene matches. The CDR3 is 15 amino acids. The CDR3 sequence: CASSQASTGLYEQYF. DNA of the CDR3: TGTGCCAGCAGCCAAGCCTCGACAGGGCTGTACGAGCAGTACTTC.

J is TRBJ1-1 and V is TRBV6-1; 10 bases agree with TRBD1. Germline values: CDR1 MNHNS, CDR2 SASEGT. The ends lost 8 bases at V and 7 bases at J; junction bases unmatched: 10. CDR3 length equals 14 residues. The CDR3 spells CASARDRGRIEAFF. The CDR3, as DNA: TGTGCCAGCGCCAGGGACAGGGGACGCATTGAAGCTTTCTTT.

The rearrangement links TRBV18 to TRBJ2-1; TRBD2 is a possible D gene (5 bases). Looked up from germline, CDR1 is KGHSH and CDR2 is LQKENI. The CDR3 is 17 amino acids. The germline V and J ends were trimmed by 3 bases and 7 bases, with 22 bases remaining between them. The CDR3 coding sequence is TGTGCCAGCTCACCCCGTTACAATAGCGAGACAAGAAATGAGCAGTTCTTC. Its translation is CASSPRYNSETRNEQFF.

Here the CDR3 DNA reads TGTGCCAGCAGCGAAGGACTAGCGGGGAACACAGATACGCAGTATTTT. Amino acid sequence: CASSEGLAGNTDTQYF. This chain uses TRBV5-4 with TRBJ2-3; 12 nucleotides agree with TRBD2. CDR1 SGHNT and CDR2 YYREEE come from the germline V gene (reference sequence). CDR3 length: 16 residues. J lost 2 bases, V lost 4 bases, and 5 bases had no gene match.

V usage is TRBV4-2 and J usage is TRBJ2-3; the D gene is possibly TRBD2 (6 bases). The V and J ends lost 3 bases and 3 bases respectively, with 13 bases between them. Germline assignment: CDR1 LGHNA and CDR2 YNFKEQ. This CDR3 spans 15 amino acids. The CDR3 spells CASSQWDGRTDTQYF. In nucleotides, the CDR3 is TGTGCCAGCAGCCAGTGGGATGGGAGGACAGATACGCAGTATTTT.